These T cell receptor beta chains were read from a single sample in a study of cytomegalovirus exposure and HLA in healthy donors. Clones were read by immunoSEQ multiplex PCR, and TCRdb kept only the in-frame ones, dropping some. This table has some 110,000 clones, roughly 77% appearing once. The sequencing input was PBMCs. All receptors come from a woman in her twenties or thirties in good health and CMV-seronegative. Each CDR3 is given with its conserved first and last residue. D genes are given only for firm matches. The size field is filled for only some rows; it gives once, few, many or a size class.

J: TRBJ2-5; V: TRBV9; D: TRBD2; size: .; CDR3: CASSGNPLLAASETQYF; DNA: TGTGCCAGCAGCGGAAATCCATTACTAGCGGCCTCTGAGACCCAGTACTTC
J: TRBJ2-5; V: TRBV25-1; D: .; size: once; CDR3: CASRTVQETQYF; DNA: TGTGCCAGCAGGACAGTTCAAGAGACCCAGTACTTC
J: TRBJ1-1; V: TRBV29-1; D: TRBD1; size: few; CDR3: CSAGQGGTEAFF; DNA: TGCAGCGCCGGACAGGGAGGCACTGAAGCTTTCTTT
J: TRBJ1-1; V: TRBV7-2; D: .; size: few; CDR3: CASSLALTGWNTEAFF; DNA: TGTGCCAGCAGCTTAGCCCTGACGGGGTGGAACACTGAAGCTTTCTTT
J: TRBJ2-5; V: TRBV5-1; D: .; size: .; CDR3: CASSSGFQETQYF; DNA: TGCGCCAGCAGCTCAGGGTTCCAAGAGACCCAGTACTTC
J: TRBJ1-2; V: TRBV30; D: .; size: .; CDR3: CAWSVSGPLGYTF; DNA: TGTGCCTGGAGTGTCTCAGGGCCCTTGGGCTACACCTTC
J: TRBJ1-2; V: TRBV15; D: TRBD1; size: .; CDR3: CATSRGQGGIGGYTF; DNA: TGTGCCACCAGCCGGGGACAGGGGGGGATTGGTGGCTACACCTTC
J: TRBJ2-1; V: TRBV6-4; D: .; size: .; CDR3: CASSDSISNEQFF; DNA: TGTGCCAGCAGTGACTCGATCAGTAATGAGCAGTTCTTC
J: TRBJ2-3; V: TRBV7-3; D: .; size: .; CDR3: CASSPRHGGPGDTQYF; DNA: TGTGCCAGCAGCCCGCGTCACGGGGGGCCGGGAGATACGCAGTATTTT
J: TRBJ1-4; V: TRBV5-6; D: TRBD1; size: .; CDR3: CASSGTGGRNEKLFF; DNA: TGTGCCAGCAGTGGGACAGGGGGTCGAAATGAAAAACTGTTTTTT
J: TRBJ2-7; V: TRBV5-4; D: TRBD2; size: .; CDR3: CASSLGLAGDSYEQYF; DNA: TGTGCCAGCAGCTTGGGATTAGCGGGGGACTCCTACGAGCAGTACTTC
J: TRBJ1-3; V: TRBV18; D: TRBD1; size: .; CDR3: CASSPGQGPGNTIYF; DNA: TGTGCCAGCTCACCGGGACAGGGCCCTGGAAACACCATATATTTT
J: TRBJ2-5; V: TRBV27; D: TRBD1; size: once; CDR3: CASRWTGKEGTQYF; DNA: TGTGCCAGCAGGTGGACAGGGAAGGAGGGGACCCAGTACTTC
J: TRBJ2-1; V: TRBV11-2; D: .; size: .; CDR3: CASSLVTERLNEQFF; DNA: TGTGCCAGCAGCTTAGTGACAGAACGGCTAAATGAGCAGTTCTTC
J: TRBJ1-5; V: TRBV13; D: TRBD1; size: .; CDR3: CASSFGQGSNQPQHF; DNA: TGTGCCAGCAGCTTCGGACAGGGCAGTAATCAGCCCCAGCATTTT
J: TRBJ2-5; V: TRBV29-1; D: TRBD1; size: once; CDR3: CSVDPRDRGLETQYF; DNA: TGCAGCGTTGACCCCAGGGACAGGGGGCTCGAGACCCAGTACTTC
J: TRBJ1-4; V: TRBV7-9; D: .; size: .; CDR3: CASSSILRRVINEKLFF; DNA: TGTGCCAGCAGCTCTATTTTACGGAGAGTTATTAATGAAAAACTGTTTTTT
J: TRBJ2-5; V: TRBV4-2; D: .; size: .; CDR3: CASSQVSPEDYQETQYF; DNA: TGTGCCAGCAGCCAAGTAAGCCCCGAGGACTATCAAGAGACCCAGTACTTC
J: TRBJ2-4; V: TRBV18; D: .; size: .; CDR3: CASSVTEKNIQYF; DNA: TGTGCCAGCTCAGTGACAGAGAAAAACATTCAGTACTTC
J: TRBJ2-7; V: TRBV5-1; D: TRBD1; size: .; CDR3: CASSFSPGQGSYEQYF; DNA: TGCGCCAGCAGCTTTTCACCGGGACAGGGTTCCTACGAGCAGTACTTC
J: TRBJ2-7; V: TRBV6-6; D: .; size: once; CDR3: CASSSHGATYEQYF; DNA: TGTGCCAGCAGTAGCCATGGGGCTACCTACGAGCAGTACTTC
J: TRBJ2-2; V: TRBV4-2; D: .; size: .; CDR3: CASTQSGSGDTGELFF; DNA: TGTGCCAGCACCCAGTCCGGGAGTGGTGACACCGGGGAGCTGTTTTTT
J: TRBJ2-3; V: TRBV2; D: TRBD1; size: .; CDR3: CASRGGNTDTQYF; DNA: TGTGCCAGCAGAGGGGGCAACACAGATACGCAGTATTTT
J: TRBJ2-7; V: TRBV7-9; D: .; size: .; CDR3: CSSSFSSTYEQYF; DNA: TGTTCCAGCAGCTTTTCTAGCACCTACGAGCAGTACTTC
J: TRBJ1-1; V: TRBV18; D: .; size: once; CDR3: CASSPSRGPTEAFF; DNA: TGTGCCAGCTCACCTTCCAGGGGTCCCACTGAAGCTTTCTTT
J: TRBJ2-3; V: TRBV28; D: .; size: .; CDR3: CASVTGRGYTDTQYF; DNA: TGTGCCAGCGTAACGGGCAGGGGTTATACAGATACGCAGTATTTT
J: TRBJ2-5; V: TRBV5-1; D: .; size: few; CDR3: CASSFTGGGETQYF; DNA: TGCGCCAGCAGCTTTACAGGGGGGGGCGAGACCCAGTACTTC